This record looks at one T cell receptor beta chain sequence and its context. This entry belongs to a study of a mutant IDH1 vaccine in newly diagnosed glioma. The CDR3 is made up of 11 amino acids. V lost 3 bases to trimming and J lost 3 bases, with 6 bases between them. Germline loops: CDR1 SQVTM, CDR2 ANQGSEA. Time point noted: baseline, week 1 (first vaccination visit). Treatment of the sample: pre-vaccination baseline after standard-of-care therapy. Sequencing was performed with immunoSEQ multiplex PCR; in TCRdb, only in-frame clones are kept and a portion is missing. The sample records about 38,000 clones, around 90% being singletons.

The clonotype originates from a man between 18 and 29 years old with glioma. The V call is TRBV29-1, the J call TRBJ2-7; D is unresolved. Here the sequenced sample was PBMCs, taken from a glioma patient treated with radiotherapy, temozolomide or both. The CDR3 DNA reads as TGCAGCGTTGAGGGCAGCTACGAGCAGTACTTC. It encodes CSVEGSYEQYF.